These T cell receptor beta chains were read from a single sample in a study of shared clonotypes between healthy human individuals. TCRdb keeps only in-frame clones here, not all; method: immunoSEQ multiplex PCR. The sample has about 680,000 clones, 92% seen once; the top ten hold approximately 22%. The sample comprised naive CD8+ T cells sorted from blood. These receptor sequences come from a man aged 25 to 45 in good health. CDR3s include the opening cysteine and the closing phenylalanine or tryptophan. Fields, in order: V gene, D gene, J gene, clone size, CDR3 DNA, CDR3 protein. The D gene is left open where the match is weak. Part of the rows lack a size; the others show once, few, many or a class for expanded clones.

>TRBV5-7|NA|TRBJ2-3|NA
TGTGCCAGCAGCTTGGCGGGCAGGGTCGGCACAGATACGCAGTATTTT
CASSLAGRVGTDTQYF
>TRBV6-1|NA|TRBJ1-1|NA
TGTGCCAGCAGTGAGCTAGTAGCTTTCTTT
CASSELVAFF
>TRBV7-9|TRBD1|TRBJ2-5|NA
TGTGCCAGCAGCCGTTCGGTAGGGGGCGTTTACCAAGAGACCCAGTACTTC
CASSRSVGGVYQETQYF
>TRBV28|NA|TRBJ1-1|NA
TGTGCCAGCAGTCCGGCCCTTGAAGCTTTCTTT
CASSPALEAFF
>TRBV25-1|NA|TRBJ2-1|NA
TGTGCCAGCGGTTTCCCCCACAATGGTGAGCAGTTCTTC
CASGFPHNGEQFF
>TRBV2|NA|TRBJ1-2|NA
TGTGCCACCCCGACCACCGAAGGGCGGTACACCTTC
CATPTTEGRYTF
>TRBV10-3|NA|TRBJ2-1|NA
TGTGCCATCAGCCATGATAGTTACAATGAGCAGTTCTTC
CAISHDSYNEQFF
>TRBV11-3|TRBD2|TRBJ2-3|NA
TGTGCCAGCAGCTTAAGGACTAGCGGGTTCGGCACAGATACGCAGTATTTT
CASSLRTSGFGTDTQYF
>TRBV7-6|NA|TRBJ2-3|NA
TGTGCCAGCAGCTTAGGCACTATCACAGATACGCAGTATTTT
CASSLGTITDTQYF
>TRBV9|TRBD1|TRBJ2-7|once
TGTGCCAGCAGCGTAGGGGGATCGACAGGGAGCTCCTACGAGCAGTACTTC
CASSVGGSTGSSYEQYF
>TRBV29-1|TRBD2|TRBJ2-7|NA
TGCAGCGTTGTCGGGAGGGACGAGCAGTACTTC
CSVVGRDEQYF
>TRBV19|TRBD2|TRBJ2-1|NA
TGTGCCAGTAGTCCTACTAGCGGGAGGAGCTCCTACAATGAGCAGTTCTTC
CASSPTSGRSSYNEQFF
>TRBV23-1|NA|TRBJ2-1|NA
TGCGCCAGCAGTCAAGCCCTAAGGGACCGTGGTAATGAGCAGTTCTTC
CASSQALRDRGNEQFF
>TRBV5-6|NA|TRBJ2-7|NA
TGTGCCAGCAGCTTGGGACAAAACTACGAGCAGTACTTC
CASSLGQNYEQYF
>TRBV10-3|NA|TRBJ2-2|NA
TGTGCCATCAGTCACGAGGCTCCCGGGGAGCTGTTTTTT
CAISHEAPGELFF
>TRBV5-6|TRBD2|TRBJ2-7|NA
TGTGCCAGCAGCTCCGGGACTAGCGGGATGGGCTACGAGCAGTACTTC
CASSSGTSGMGYEQYF
>TRBV7-2|NA|TRBJ2-7|NA
TGTGCCAGCAGCTTATTCCCCGACAGCTCCTACGAGCAGTACTTC
CASSLFPDSSYEQYF
>TRBV7-3|NA|TRBJ1-2|NA
TGTGCCAGCAGCTTACCAGGGGACGGGAGCGGCTACACCTTC
CASSLPGDGSGYTF
>TRBV18|TRBD1|TRBJ1-1|NA
TGTGCCAGCTCACCAAACCCTATACGACAGGGACGGACTGAAGCTTTCTTT
CASSPNPIRQGRTEAFF
>TRBV11-3|TRBD2|TRBJ2-3|NA
TGTGCCAGCAGCCCGCGGGAGGGGACAGATACGCAGTATTTT
CASSPREGTDTQYF
>TRBV4-3|TRBD1|TRBJ2-7|NA
TGCGCCAGCAGCCTATTGGGACAGGGGCTCCACGAGCAGTACTTC
CASSLLGQGLHEQYF
>TRBV12-5|NA|TRBJ2-1|NA
TGTGCTAGTGGTAGGACCGCCGGGAATGAGCAGTTCTTC
CASGRTAGNEQFF
>TRBV4-1|TRBD2|TRBJ2-1|NA
TGCGCCAGCAGCCAAGAAACCGGGCTAGCGGGAGCGGAGCAGTTCTTC
CASSQETGLAGAEQFF
>TRBV7-9|TRBD2|TRBJ2-1|NA
TGTGCCAGCAGCCCCCAGGGACTAGCGGGGGTAAATGAGCAGTTCTTC
CASSPQGLAGVNEQFF
>TRBV9|TRBD1|TRBJ2-3|NA
TGTGCCAGCAGCGTAGAAGGGACAGGGGGTGATACGCAGTATTTT
CASSVEGTGGDTQYF
>TRBV6-5|NA|TRBJ2-1|NA
TGTGCCACCGGACCGGGCAATGAGCAGTTCTTC
CATGPGNEQFF
>TRBV5-1|TRBD1|TRBJ2-1|NA
TGCGCCAGCAGCACCCGACAGGGAAAAGACTACAATGAGCAGTTCTTC
CASSTRQGKDYNEQFF
>TRBV5-1|NA|TRBJ2-5|once
TGCGCCAGCAGCTTGGCGCTAGCAGGCATCCAAGAGACCCAGTACTTC
CASSLALAGIQETQYF
>TRBV15|NA|TRBJ1-3|NA
TGTGCCACCAGAGGTGAGGGCGGCTCTGGAAACACCATATATTTT
CATRGEGGSGNTIYF
>TRBV4-1|TRBD2|TRBJ2-1|NA
TGCGCCAGCAACGCAGGACTTAATAGCGGGCCGGCCCATGAGCAGTTCTTC
CASNAGLNSGPAHEQFF
>TRBV7-9|TRBD2|TRBJ2-5|NA
TGTGCCAGCAGCCTTTGGACTAGCGGGATCCAAGAGACCCAGTACTTC
CASSLWTSGIQETQYF
>TRBV4-3|TRBD2|TRBJ2-3|NA
TGCGCCAGCAGCGAGAGACTAGCGGGAGTCTCGGATACGCAGTATTTT
CASSERLAGVSDTQYF
>TRBV7-6|TRBD1|TRBJ2-2|NA
TGTGCCAGCACCACCCGGGGTAACAGGGGGGATCCGAACACCGGGGAGCTGTTTTTT
CASTTRGNRGDPNTGELFF
>TRBV7-9|TRBD2|TRBJ2-2|NA
TGTGCCAGCATGAGCGGGAGGTACACCGGGGAGCTGTTTTTT
CASMSGRYTGELFF
>TRBV7-6|NA|TRBJ2-7|once
TGTGCCAGCAGCATCGAGGGGACATCTTACGAGCAGTACTTC
CASSIEGTSYEQYF
>TRBV30|NA|TRBJ2-1|NA
TGTGCCTGGAGTGGGGGGATCAAGCGGGCAAGGGATGAGCAGTTCTTC
CAWSGGIKRARDEQFF
>TRBV7-2|NA|TRBJ2-3|NA
TGTGCCAGTGGGGAGTCCGTATCTACGCAGTATTTT
CASGESVSTQYF
>TRBV7-9|NA|TRBJ2-1|NA
TGTGCCAGCAGCGAAGGGGGGATCTCCTACAATGAGCAGTTCTTC
CASSEGGISYNEQFF
>TRBV13|NA|TRBJ2-3|NA
TGTGCCAGCAGCTTCCGAGGAAACACAGATACGCAGTATTTT
CASSFRGNTDTQYF
>TRBV27|TRBD1|TRBJ1-5|NA
TGTGCCAGCAGTCCGATGACAGGGTGGGGCAATCAGCCCCAGCATTTT
CASSPMTGWGNQPQHF
>TRBV10-3|NA|TRBJ2-1|NA
TGTGCCATCACCCCTGGGGAAGGCGATGAGCAGTTCTTC
CAITPGEGDEQFF
>TRBV7-9|TRBD2|TRBJ2-1|NA
TGTGCCAGCAGCTTAGCGGGGGGGATAGGCAATGAGCAGTTCTTC
CASSLAGGIGNEQFF
>TRBV10-2|TRBD2|TRBJ2-1|NA
TGCGCCAGCAGTGAGACTAGCGGATACTCCAATGAGCAGTTCTTC
CASSETSGYSNEQFF
>TRBV2|TRBD2|TRBJ2-1|NA
TGTGCCAGCAGTGAAGTTGGCGGGAGCTTGAACAATGAGCAGTTCTTC
CASSEVGGSLNNEQFF
>TRBV11-3|TRBD1|TRBJ2-2|NA
TGTGCCAGCAGCTTTCGCGACAGGGGTAGCACCGGGGAGCTGTTTTTT
CASSFRDRGSTGELFF
>TRBV7-9|NA|TRBJ2-7|NA
TGTGCCAGCAGCTTACGGATGACGGGATTACATTACGAGCAGTACTTC
CASSLRMTGLHYEQYF
>TRBV18|TRBD2|TRBJ2-2|NA
TGTGCCAGCTCACCACCCGCCGGGACTAGCGGGAGTACCGGGGAGCTGTTTTTT
CASSPPAGTSGSTGELFF